These T cell receptor beta chains were read from a single sample in a study of shared clonotypes between healthy human individuals. The table came from immunoSEQ multiplex PCR; TCRdb's copy has only in-frame clones and leaves some out. The sample contains hundreds of thousands of clones, approximately 79% of which appear only once. The sample comprised memory CD4+ T cells sorted from blood. The receptors originated from a woman aged 30 to 39 in good health. Each CDR3 is given with its conserved first and last residue. A D gene is named only where the DNA matches it firmly. The listing skips clone size in some rows; elsewhere it reads once, few, many or a size class.

>few|15|TRBJ2-1|.|TRBV7-2
CASSSGAGTYNEQFF
TGTGCCAGCAGCTCTGGGGCGGGTACCTACAATGAGCAGTTCTTC
>few|17|TRBJ2-2|TRBD2|TRBV6-1
CASSEASLAANTGELFF
TGTGCCAGCAGTGAAGCAAGCCTAGCGGCGAACACCGGGGAGCTGTTTTTT
>few|14|TRBJ2-2|TRBD1|TRBV19
CATGTGVNTGELFF
TGTGCCACCGGGACAGGAGTTAACACCGGGGAGCTGTTTTTT
>few|15|TRBJ2-3|.|TRBV6-5
CASRPDWGSTDTQYF
TGTGCCAGCAGGCCAGATTGGGGCAGCACAGATACGCAGTATTTT
>.|13|TRBJ1-1|.|TRBV19
CASSIVGELEAFF
TGTGCCAGTAGTATAGTGGGGGAACTTGAAGCTTTCTTT
>.|15|TRBJ1-5|.|TRBV28
CASSLMFGINQPQHF
TGTGCCAGCAGTTTAATGTTTGGCATTAATCAGCCCCAGCATTTT
>.|13|TRBJ2-7|.|TRBV29-1
CSVEMLRSGEQYF
TGCAGCGTTGAAATGCTGAGGTCGGGGGAGCAGTACTTC
>.|13|TRBJ1-1|.|TRBV6-5
CASSYSRGGRAFF
TGTGCCAGCAGTTACTCAAGAGGTGGTAGAGCTTTCTTT
>many|13|TRBJ2-1|.|TRBV5-1
CASSLVSYNEQFF
TGCGCCAGCAGCTTGGTGTCCTACAATGAGCAGTTCTTC
>.|13|TRBJ2-5|.|TRBV6-1
CASRRLDQETQYF
TGTGCCAGCCGGAGGCTGGACCAAGAGACCCAGTACTTC
>.|18|TRBJ2-2|TRBD1|TRBV7-9
CASSPLSPGQGAGGELFF
TGTGCCAGCAGTCCCCTGTCTCCGGGACAGGGGGCCGGCGGGGAGCTGTTTTTT
>.|14|TRBJ2-7|TRBD1|TRBV2
CASKDWDSGYEQYF
TGTGCCAGCAAGGATTGGGACAGTGGCTACGAGCAGTACTTC
>.|13|TRBJ2-1|TRBD2|TRBV29-1
CSVLAGVGNEQFF
TGCAGCGTTCTAGCGGGAGTAGGGAATGAGCAGTTCTTC
>.|14|TRBJ2-1|TRBD2|TRBV29-1
CSVGTSGTYNEQFF
TGCAGCGTGGGAACTAGCGGAACCTACAATGAGCAGTTCTTC
>once|11|TRBJ1-2|.|TRBV29-1
CSVESNYGYTF
TGCAGCGTTGAGTCCAACTATGGCTACACCTTC
>.|16|TRBJ2-1|TRBD2|TRBV27
CASSPVGLAGFNEQFF
TGTGCCAGCAGCCCCGTGGGACTAGCGGGATTTAATGAGCAGTTCTTC
>.|14|TRBJ2-7|.|TRBV28
CASSGWGVEGEQYF
TGTGCCAGCAGCGGCTGGGGAGTTGAGGGGGAGCAGTACTTC
>.|19|TRBJ2-1|TRBD2|TRBV27
CASSLSPSGRVPSYNEQFF
TGTGCCAGCAGTTTATCCCCTAGCGGGAGGGTCCCCTCCTACAATGAGCAGTTCTTC
>.|13|TRBJ2-1|TRBD1|TRBV7-3
CASSTGQGNEQFF
TGTGCCAGCAGCACTGGACAGGGCAATGAGCAGTTCTTC
>.|15|TRBJ2-3|TRBD2|TRBV29-1
CSLSPGGASTDTQYF
TGCAGCCTATCGCCGGGGGGGGCCAGCACAGATACGCAGTATTTT
>.|14|TRBJ1-1|.|TRBV18
CASSNRVANTEAFF
TGTGCCAGCTCAAACCGGGTGGCGAACACTGAAGCTTTCTTT
>many|18|TRBJ2-3|.|TRBV27
CASSLYPPGSGSTDTQYF
TGTGCCAGCAGTTTATATCCCCCGGGTAGCGGAAGCACAGATACGCAGTATTTT
>.|13|TRBJ2-5|TRBD1|TRBV11-2
CASSTRQGETQYF
TGTGCCAGCAGCACCCGACAGGGGGAGACCCAGTACTTC
>.|14|TRBJ1-4|.|TRBV5-1
CASTTGTTNEKLFF
TGCGCCAGCACCACAGGAACAACTAATGAAAAACTGTTTTTT
>.|12|TRBJ2-4|TRBD1|TRBV29-1
CSVDGQGNIQYF
TGCAGCGTTGATGGACAGGGAAACATTCAGTACTTC
>.|18|TRBJ1-4|.|TRBV6-1
CAGSGRGVAWAPNEKLFF
TGTGCCGGCAGTGGGAGGGGTGTAGCCTGGGCCCCCAATGAAAAACTGTTTTTT
>.|16|TRBJ2-7|TRBD1|TRBV14
CASSQNRGLRSYEQYF
TGTGCCAGCAGCCAAAACAGGGGGCTACGCTCCTACGAGCAGTACTTC
>once|16|TRBJ2-6|TRBD1|TRBV5-1
CASSQTGFSGANVLTF
TGCGCCAGCAGTCAGACAGGGTTCTCTGGGGCCAACGTCCTGACTTTC
>.|8|TRBJ1-2|.|TRBV27
CASSGYTF
TGTGCCAGCAGTGGCTACACCTTC
>.|16|TRBJ2-7|.|TRBV27
CASSEDILYGHYEQYF
TGTGCCAGCAGCGAGGACATCCTTTACGGGCACTACGAGCAGTACTTC
>once|14|TRBJ2-2|.|TRBV29-1
CSVEGGPNTGELFF
TGCAGCGTTGAAGGCGGGCCGAACACCGGGGAGCTGTTTTTT
>.|14|TRBJ2-1|.|TRBV29-1
CSVAVQGVHNEQFF
TGCAGCGTTGCTGTTCAGGGTGTCCACAATGAGCAGTTCTTC
>.|13|TRBJ1-2|.|TRBV5-6
CASSSGDDYGYTF
TGTGCCAGCAGCTCAGGGGACGACTATGGCTACACCTTC
>.|16|TRBJ2-1|TRBD2|TRBV4-1
CASSQPPPGGINEQFF
TGCGCCAGCAGCCAACCCCCCCCGGGAGGGATCAATGAGCAGTTCTTC
>.|17|TRBJ2-5|TRBD1|TRBV5-5
CASSWGPGTGDVKTQYF
TGTGCCAGCAGCTGGGGGCCTGGGACAGGGGACGTAAAGACCCAGTACTTC
>.|11|TRBJ2-2|.|TRBV27
CASSFAGELFF
TGTGCCAGCAGTTTCGCCGGGGAGCTGTTTTTT
>.|13|TRBJ1-1|.|TRBV6-6
CASSYNTNTEAFF
TGTGCCAGCAGTTACAACACCAACACTGAAGCTTTCTTT
>.|13|TRBJ2-1|.|TRBV11-3
CASSLAQHNEQFF
TGTGCCAGCAGCTTAGCTCAGCACAATGAGCAGTTCTTC
>.|16|TRBJ1-1|TRBD1|TRBV10-3
CAISSKLQGTNTEAFF
TGTGCCATCAGTTCCAAATTACAGGGGACGAACACTGAAGCTTTCTTT
>.|14|TRBJ1-6|.|TRBV19
CASSPPGSNSPLHF
TGTGCCAGTAGTCCCCCAGGGAGTAATTCACCCCTCCACTTT
>.|12|TRBJ1-2|.|TRBV30
CAWSVLGGGYTF
TGTGCCTGGAGTGTATTGGGGGGCGGCTACACCTTC
>few|17|TRBJ2-3|TRBD2|TRBV5-1
CASSPPTSGSPPDTQYF
TGCGCCAGCAGCCCCCCGACTAGCGGGAGTCCCCCAGATACGCAGTATTTT